One sample yielded the 18 T cell receptor beta chains listed below, sequenced in a study of cytomegalovirus exposure and HLA in healthy donors. This PCR relied on a set of 60 Vbeta primers and 13 Jbeta primers. Some clones are missing from TCRdb's copy, which holds only in-frame ones; the method was immunoSEQ multiplex PCR. The data show about 160,000 clones, 80% to 90% seen once. The material sequenced was PBMCs. The receptors were gathered from a male donor in good health and CMV-seronegative.

The sample holds one count of this clone. This chain joins TRBV11-1 and TRBJ1-1; D unresolved. V shed 3 bases and J shed 10 bases, with 24 bases lying between them. Germline values: CDR1 SGHAT, CDR2 FQDESV (reference sequence). This CDR3 is built from 16 residues. DNA for the CDR3: TGTGCCAGCAGCTTGGGCTACGGGGATACATGGACTTTAGCTTTCTTT. Translated, it gives CASSLGYGDTWTLAFF.

This clone was seen a handful of times. CDR3 loop: CASSLEAGITQPQHF. The CDR3 DNA sequence: TGTGCCAGCAGCTTAGAGGCAGGGATCACTCAGCCCCAGCATTTT. The chain uses TRBV7-8 and TRBJ1-5, with TRBD1 as a possible D gene (5 bases). Germline V gene data show CDR1 as SGHVS and CDR2 as FQNEAQ. The CDR3 length is 15 residues. The V end was cut by 1 base, the J end by 6 bases, with 13 bases between.

The genes are TRBV28 and TRBJ2-7, with TRBD1 identical over 9 bases. Germline CDR1 MDHEN, CDR2 SYDVKM. V shed 4 bases, J shed 3 bases, and the junction held 4 bases outside the gene matches. The CDR3 sequence is 14 residues long. The CDR3 DNA reads TGTGCCAGCAGTTCCCGGGACAGGGACTACGAGCAGTACTTC. It is translated as CASSSRDRDYEQYF.

V usage is TRBV2 and J usage is TRBJ2-5; TRBD1 is a possible D gene (6 bases). Trimming took off 3 bases at V and 5 bases at J, with 19 bases between the two ends. Germline-derived CDR1 and CDR2 are SNHLY and FYNNEI. The CDR3 extends over 16 amino acids. The CDR3 region is CASSDPQGRKGETQYF. The CDR3 region has the DNA TGTGCCAGCAGTGACCCCCAGGGGCGGAAAGGGGAGACCCAGTACTTC.

The rearrangement links TRBV28 to TRBJ2-7; the match to TRBD1 covers 10 bases. Germline V lookup: CDR1 MDHEN, CDR2 SYDVKM. The CDR3 loop spans 16 amino acids. J was trimmed by 0 bases and V by 0 bases; bases with no gene match: 2. This CDR3 is CASSLWGQGISYEQYF. CDR3 in DNA: TGTGCCAGCAGTTTATGGGGACAGGGGATCTCCTACGAGCAGTACTTC.

The chain combines TRBV5-1 with TRBJ1-2; D is unresolved. Trimming stripped 2 bases from V and 2 bases from J, with 13 bases between. CDR1 and CDR2 from the germline V gene are SGHRS and YFSETQ. This CDR3 region has 15 residues. CDR3 nucleotides: TGCGCCAGCAGCTTTTTCGGGAAAACGAACTATGGCTACACCTTC. Protein product: CASSFFGKTNYGYTF.

V usage is TRBV6-5 and J usage is TRBJ1-6; 8 bases agree with TRBD1. This CDR3 comprises 15 residues. Germline CDR1 MNHEY, CDR2 SVGAGI. The V segment lost 6 bases and the J segment 4 bases; nucleotides outside the gene matches: 5. The DNA of the CDR3 is TGTGCCAGCAGCCCTTACAGGGGGTATAATTCACCCCTCCACTTT. Translation gives CASSPYRGYNSPLHF.

The chain is built from TRBV5-4 and TRBJ2-2; weak D call: TRBD2 (6 bases). The CDR3 has 16 residues. Germline CDR1 SGHNT, CDR2 YYREEE (reference sequence). Trimming took off 4 bases at V and 1 base at J, with 14 bases between the two ends. The CDR3 DNA follows: TGTGCCAGCAGCGGGGGAGGACTCAAGAACACCGGGGAGCTGTTTTTT. It is translated as CASSGGGLKNTGELFF.

This clone was found a few times. This chain links TRBV5-1 with TRBJ2-1, with TRBD1 as a possible D gene (6 bases). The CDR3 is 15 amino acids. Germline CDR1 SGHRS, CDR2 YFSETQ. The V end was cut by 3 bases, the J end by 0 bases, with 10 bases between. The CDR3, as DNA: TGCGCCAGCAGCTCGGGGACAATCTCCTACAATGAGCAGTTCTTC. This sequence encodes CASSSGTISYNEQFF.

J is TRBJ1-5 and V is TRBV6-1; 8 bases are shared with TRBD1. V dropped 2 bases and J dropped 7; count of bases not matched to a gene: 4. The CDR3 has 14 residues. Germline lookup yields CDR1 MNHNS and CDR2 SASEGT. CDR3 in amino acids: CASSEQGAEQPQHF. CDR3 DNA sequence: TGTGCCAGCAGTGAACAGGGGGCCGAACAGCCCCAGCATTTT.

V is TRBV6-5 and J is TRBJ2-1, with a tentative D call TRBD2 (5 bases). CDR1 and CDR2 from the germline V gene are MNHEY and SVGAGI. There are 13 residues in the CDR3. Trimming removed 3 bases at V and 9 bases at J, with 12 bases between. CDR3 in amino acids: CASSYQLDGEQFF. CDR3 in DNA: TGTGCCAGCAGTTATCAACTAGATGGTGAGCAGTTCTTC.

The rearrangement uses TRBV4-1 and TRBJ2-1; 7 bases line up with TRBD2. J was trimmed by 7 bases and V by 1 base; bases with no gene match: 10. The CDR3 is 16 residues long. Germline loops: CDR1 MGHRA, CDR2 YSYEKL. CDR3: CASSQVGLAAKNEQFF. For the CDR3, the DNA is TGCGCCAGCAGCCAAGTCGGCCTAGCGGCGAAAAATGAGCAGTTCTTC.

The rearrangement joins TRBV28 to TRBJ2-4; a weak D match, TRBD1 (6 bases). Germline V lookup: CDR1 MDHEN, CDR2 SYDVKM. The V end was cut by 8 bases, the J end by 11 bases, with 13 bases between. The CDR3 length is 11 residues. In nucleotides, the CDR3 is TGTGCCAGCGCGACAGGAGCCTTTCAGTACTTC. This gives the protein CASATGAFQYF.

The chain joins TRBV28 to TRBJ2-7, with D tentatively TRBD2 (6 bases). CDR1 MDHEN and CDR2 SYDVKM come from the germline V gene. This CDR3 contains 15 residues. V was shortened by 2 bases and J by 4 bases, with 15 bases between the two germline ends. The CDR3 DNA follows: TGTGCCAGCAGTTTAGGGGTGGGGGGTACGTACGAGCAGTACTTC. Translation: CASSLGVGGTYEQYF.

The chain carries TRBV10-1 and TRBJ2-2; a possible D gene is TRBD2 (6 bases). Trimming stripped 4 bases from V and 3 bases from J, with 12 bases between. Germline V gene sequence: CDR1 WNHNN, CDR2 SYGVQD (reference sequence). The CDR3 length is 15 residues. This CDR3 reads CASSGDGRHTGELFF. The CDR3 nucleotides are TGCGCCAGCAGTGGGGACGGGAGACACACCGGGGAGCTGTTTTTT.

The rearrangement links TRBV7-2 to TRBJ2-1; 10 positions match TRBD2. The length of the CDR3 is 15 residues. V gave up 5 bases and J gave up 3 bases; unmatched junction bases: 4. Germline CDR1 is SGHTA and CDR2 is FQGNSA. Written as DNA, the CDR3 is TGTGCCAGCAGCGCCCAGCGGGGGGGCTACAATGAGCAGTTCTTC. Encoded protein: CASSAQRGGYNEQFF.

The chain joins TRBV19 to TRBJ2-1; possibly TRBD2 for D (5 bases). The CDR3 spans 15 residues. The germline V gene encodes CDR1 LNHDA and CDR2 SQIVND (reference sequence). V was pared by 4 bases and J by 8 bases, with 18 bases between. CDR3 loop: CASSTGGGYGDEQFF. The CDR3 region has the DNA TGTGCCAGTAGTACCGGAGGAGGTTATGGGGATGAGCAGTTCTTC.

The V and J genes are TRBV7-9 and TRBJ1-4; possibly TRBD1 for D (6 bases). Trimming pared 3 bases from V and 10 bases from J, leaving 12 bases between. Germline lookup yields CDR1 SEHNR and CDR2 FQNEAQ (reference sequence). This CDR3 is built from 13 residues. CDR3 sequence (DNA): TGTGCCAGCAGCTTTGGACAGTCCCTAAAACTGTTTTTT. Its translation is CASSFGQSLKLFF.